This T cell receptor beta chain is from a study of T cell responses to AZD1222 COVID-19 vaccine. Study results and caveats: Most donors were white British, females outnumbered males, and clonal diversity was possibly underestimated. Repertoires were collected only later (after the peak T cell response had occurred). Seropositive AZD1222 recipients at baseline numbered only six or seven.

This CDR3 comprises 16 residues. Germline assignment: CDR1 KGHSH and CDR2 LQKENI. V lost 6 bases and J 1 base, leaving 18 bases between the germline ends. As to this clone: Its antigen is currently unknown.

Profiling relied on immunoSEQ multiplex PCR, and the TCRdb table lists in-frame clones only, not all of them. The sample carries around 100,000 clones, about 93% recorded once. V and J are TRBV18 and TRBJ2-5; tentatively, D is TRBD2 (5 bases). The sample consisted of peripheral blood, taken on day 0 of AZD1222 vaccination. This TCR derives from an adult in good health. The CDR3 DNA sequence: TGTGCCAGCTCCACTCCCAAAGCGGCTTTCCAAGAGACCCAGTACTTC. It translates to CASSTPKAAFQETQYF.